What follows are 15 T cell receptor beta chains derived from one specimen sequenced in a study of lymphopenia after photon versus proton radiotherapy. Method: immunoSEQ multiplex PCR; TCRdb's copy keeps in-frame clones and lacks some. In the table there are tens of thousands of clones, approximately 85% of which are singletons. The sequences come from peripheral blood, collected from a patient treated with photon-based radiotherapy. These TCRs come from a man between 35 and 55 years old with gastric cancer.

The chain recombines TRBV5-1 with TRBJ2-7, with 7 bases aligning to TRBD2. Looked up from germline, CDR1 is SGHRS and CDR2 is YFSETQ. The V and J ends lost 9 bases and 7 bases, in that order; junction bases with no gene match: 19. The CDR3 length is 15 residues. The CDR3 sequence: CATSQGPGGAGEQYF. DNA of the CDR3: TGCGCCACCTCCCAGGGCCCGGGGGGAGCAGGGGAGCAGTACTTC.

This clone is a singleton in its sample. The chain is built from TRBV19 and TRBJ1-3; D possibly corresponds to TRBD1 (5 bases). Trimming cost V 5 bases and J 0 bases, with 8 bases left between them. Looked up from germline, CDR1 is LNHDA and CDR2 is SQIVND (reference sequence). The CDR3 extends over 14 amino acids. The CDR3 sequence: CASSPGHSGNTIYF. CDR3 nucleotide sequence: TGTGCCAGTAGTCCCGGACACTCTGGAAACACCATATATTTT.

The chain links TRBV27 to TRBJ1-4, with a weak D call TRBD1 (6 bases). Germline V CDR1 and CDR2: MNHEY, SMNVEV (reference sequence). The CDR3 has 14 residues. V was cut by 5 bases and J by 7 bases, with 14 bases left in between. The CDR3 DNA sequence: TGTGCCAGCAGTCGGGGGGCGCGAGGTGAAAAACTGTTTTTT. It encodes CASSRGARGEKLFF.

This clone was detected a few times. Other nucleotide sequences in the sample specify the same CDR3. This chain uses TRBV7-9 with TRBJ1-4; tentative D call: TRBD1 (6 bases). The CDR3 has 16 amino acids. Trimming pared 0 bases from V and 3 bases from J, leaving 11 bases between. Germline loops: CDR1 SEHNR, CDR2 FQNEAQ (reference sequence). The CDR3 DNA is TGTGCCAGCAGCTTAGCCGGGGCAGGGGCTAATGAAAAACTGTTTTTT. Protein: CASSLAGAGANEKLFF. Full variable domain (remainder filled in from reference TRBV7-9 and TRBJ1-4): DTGVSQNPRHKITKRGQNVTFRCDPISEHNRLYWYRQTLGQGPEFLTYFQNEAQLEKSRLLSDRFSAERPKGSFSTLEIQRTEQGDSAMYLCASSLAGAGANEKLFFGSGTQLSVL.

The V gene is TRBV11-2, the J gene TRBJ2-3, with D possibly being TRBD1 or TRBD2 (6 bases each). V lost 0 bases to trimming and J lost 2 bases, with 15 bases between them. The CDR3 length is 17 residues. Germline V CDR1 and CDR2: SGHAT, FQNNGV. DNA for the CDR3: TGTGCCAGCAGCTTAGAGACCTGGGGGGCCGCCACAGATACGCAGTATTTT. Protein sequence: CASSLETWGAATDTQYF.

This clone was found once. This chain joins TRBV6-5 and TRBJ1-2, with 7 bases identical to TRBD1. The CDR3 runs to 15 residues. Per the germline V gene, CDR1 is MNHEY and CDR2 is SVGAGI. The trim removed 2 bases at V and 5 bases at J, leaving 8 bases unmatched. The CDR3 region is CASSYTTGTAYGYTF. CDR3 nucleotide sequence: TGTGCCAGCAGTTACACAACCGGGACAGCTTATGGCTACACCTTC.

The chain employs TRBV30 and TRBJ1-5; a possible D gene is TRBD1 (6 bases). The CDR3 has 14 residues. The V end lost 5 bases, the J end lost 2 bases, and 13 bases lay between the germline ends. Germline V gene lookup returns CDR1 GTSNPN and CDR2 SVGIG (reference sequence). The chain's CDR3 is CAWGTAGGNQPQHF. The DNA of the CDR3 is TGTGCCTGGGGGACGGCAGGGGGCAATCAGCCCCAGCATTTT.

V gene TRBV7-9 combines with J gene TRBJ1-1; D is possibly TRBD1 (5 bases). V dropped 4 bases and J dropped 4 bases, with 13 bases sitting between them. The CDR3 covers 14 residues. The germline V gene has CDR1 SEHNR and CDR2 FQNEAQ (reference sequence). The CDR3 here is CASSSGGGGTEAFF. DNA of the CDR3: TGTGCCAGCAGCTCCGGGGGGGGAGGCACTGAAGCTTTCTTT.

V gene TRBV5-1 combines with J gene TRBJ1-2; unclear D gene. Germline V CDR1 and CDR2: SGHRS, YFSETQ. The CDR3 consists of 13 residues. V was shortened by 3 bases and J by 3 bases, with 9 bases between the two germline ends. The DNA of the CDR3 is TGCGCCAGCAGCTCCGACACTTACTATGGCTACACCTTC. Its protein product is CASSSDTYYGYTF.

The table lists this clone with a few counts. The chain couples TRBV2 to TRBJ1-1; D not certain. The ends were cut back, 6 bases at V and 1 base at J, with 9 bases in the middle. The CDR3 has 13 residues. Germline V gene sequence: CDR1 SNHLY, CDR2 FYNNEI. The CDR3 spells CASSQAENTEAFF. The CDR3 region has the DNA TGTGCCAGCAGCCAAGCCGAGAACACTGAAGCTTTCTTT.

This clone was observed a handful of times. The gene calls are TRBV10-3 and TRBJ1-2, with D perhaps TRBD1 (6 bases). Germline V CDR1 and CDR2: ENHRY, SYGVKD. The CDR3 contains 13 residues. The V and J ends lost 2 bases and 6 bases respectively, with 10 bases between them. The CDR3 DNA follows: TGTGCCATCAGTGAGACGGCAGGGGATGGCTACACCTTC. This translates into CAISETAGDGYTF.

The CDR3 sequence: CASSGTGHTFNTEAFF. In nucleotides, the CDR3 is TGTGCCAGCAGCGGGACAGGCCACACTTTTAACACTGAAGCTTTCTTT. The chain recombines TRBV5-8 with TRBJ1-1; 8 nucleotides line up with TRBD1. V shed 4 bases and J 2 bases; nucleotides not matched to a gene: 10. The germline CDR1 and CDR2 sequences are SGHTS and YDEGEE. CDR3 length equals 16 residues.

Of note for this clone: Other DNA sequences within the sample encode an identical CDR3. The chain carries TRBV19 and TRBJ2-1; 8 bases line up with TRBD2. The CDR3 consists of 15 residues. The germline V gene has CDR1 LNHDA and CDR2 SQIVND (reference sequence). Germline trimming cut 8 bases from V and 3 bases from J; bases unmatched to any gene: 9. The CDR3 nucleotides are TGTGCCAGTCGACCTCGGGGGGGGATCTACAATGAGCAGTTCTTC. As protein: CASRPRGGIYNEQFF.

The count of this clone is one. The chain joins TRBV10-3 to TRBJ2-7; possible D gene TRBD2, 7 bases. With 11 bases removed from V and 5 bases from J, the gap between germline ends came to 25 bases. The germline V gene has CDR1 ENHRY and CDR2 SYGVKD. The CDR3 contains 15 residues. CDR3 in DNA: TGTGCCTCCCGGGGGGCCCGACAGGCGGGCGACGAGCAGTACTTC. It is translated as CASRGARQAGDEQYF.

The CDR3 sequence is CAISESRGGPGELFF. CDR3 in DNA: TGTGCCATCAGTGAGTCGAGGGGCGGGCCCGGGGAGCTGTTTTTT. V and J are TRBV10-3 and TRBJ2-2, with D perhaps TRBD1 or TRBD2 (5 bases each). Germline-derived CDR1 and CDR2 are ENHRY and SYGVKD. Trimming took 0 bases from V and 6 from J, leaving 11 bases between them. The CDR3 is made up of 15 amino acids.